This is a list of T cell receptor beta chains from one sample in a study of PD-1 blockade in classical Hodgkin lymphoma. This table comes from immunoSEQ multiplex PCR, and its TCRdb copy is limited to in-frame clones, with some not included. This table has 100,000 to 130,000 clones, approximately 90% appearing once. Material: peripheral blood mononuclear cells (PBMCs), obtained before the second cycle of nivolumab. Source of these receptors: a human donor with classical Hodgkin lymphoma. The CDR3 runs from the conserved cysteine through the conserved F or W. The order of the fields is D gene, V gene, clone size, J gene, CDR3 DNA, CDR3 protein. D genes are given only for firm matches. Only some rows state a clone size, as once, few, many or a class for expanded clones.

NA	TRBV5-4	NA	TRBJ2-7	TGTGCCAGCAGCTCCTCCCAGTTCTACGAGCAGTACTTC	CASSSSQFYEQYF
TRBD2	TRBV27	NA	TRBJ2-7	TGTGCCAGCAGTTTCGGGGGGAACTCCTACGAGCAGTACTTC	CASSFGGNSYEQYF
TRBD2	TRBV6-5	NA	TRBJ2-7	TGTGCCAGCAGTTACTCGAGTCGGGAGGGGCAGTACTTC	CASSYSSREGQYF
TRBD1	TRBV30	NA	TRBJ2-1	TGTGCCTGGAGTGTACTTACAGGGGGTGAGCAGTTCTTC	CAWSVLTGGEQFF
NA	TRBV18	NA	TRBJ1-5	TGTGCCAGCTCACCCAGGTCGGGGCAGCCCCAGCATTTT	CASSPRSGQPQHF
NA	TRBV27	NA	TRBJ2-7	TGTGCCAGCAGTTTATCGATGGGAGGCCGCTACGAGCAGTACTTC	CASSLSMGGRYEQYF
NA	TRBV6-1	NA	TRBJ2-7	TGTGCCACGCTATCTGAGAGCTCCTACGAGCAGTACTTC	CATLSESSYEQYF
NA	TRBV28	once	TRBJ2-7	TGTGCCAGCAGCCCCAGGGATAGCCTGGGCTACGAGCAGTACTTC	CASSPRDSLGYEQYF
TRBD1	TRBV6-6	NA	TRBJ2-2	TGTGCCAGCAGTTGGGGACAGCTGGATACCGGGGAGCTGTTTTTT	CASSWGQLDTGELFF
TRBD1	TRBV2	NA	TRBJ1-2	TGTGCCAGCAGCTTAGACAGGGGTGATGGCTACACCTTC	CASSLDRGDGYTF
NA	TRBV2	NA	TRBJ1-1	TGTGCCAGCACTGGGGGGACGGTCAACACTGAAGCTTTCTTT	CASTGGTVNTEAFF
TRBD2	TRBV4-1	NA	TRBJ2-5	TGCGCCAGCAGCCGAATCGTAAGTCTAGCGGGAGAGACCCAGTACTTC	CASSRIVSLAGETQYF
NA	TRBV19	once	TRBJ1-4	TGTGCCAGTAGTATAAGGGCAGCTTATAATGAAAAACTGTTTTTT	CASSIRAAYNEKLFF
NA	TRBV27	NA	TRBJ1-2	TGTGCCACTCGGGAACAAGCTAACTATGGCTACACCTTC	CATREQANYGYTF
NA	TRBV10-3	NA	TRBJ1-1	TGTGCCATCAGTGAGTCGAAGGGGGTCGGGAACACTGAAGCTTTCTTT	CAISESKGVGNTEAFF
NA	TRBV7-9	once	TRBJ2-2	TGTGCCAGCAGCCCCGTACCGGCATCTCCGACCGGGGAGCTGTTTTTT	CASSPVPASPTGELFF
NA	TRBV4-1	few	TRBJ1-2	TGCGCCAGCAGCCAAGTTAGTCAGGTAGTGAGTGGCTACACCTTC	CASSQVSQVVSGYTF
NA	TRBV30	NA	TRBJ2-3	TGTGCCTGGTCGAGGCGGGAAGGTACAGATACGCAGTATTTT	CAWSRREGTDTQYF
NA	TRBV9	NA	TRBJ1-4	TGTGCCAGCAGCCCCCAGGCTGCAACTAATGAAAAACTGTTTTTT	CASSPQAATNEKLFF
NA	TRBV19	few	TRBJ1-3	TGTGCCAGTAGGAGGGACGGAAGCTCTGGAAACACCATATATTTT	CASRRDGSSGNTIYF
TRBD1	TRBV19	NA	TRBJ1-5	TGTGCCAGTAGTGTAAGACAGGGTCCCGGCCAGCCCCAGCATTTT	CASSVRQGPGQPQHF
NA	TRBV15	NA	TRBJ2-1	TGTGCCACCAGCATCCCTAGAGCGTCCTCGCAGTTCTTC	CATSIPRASSQFF
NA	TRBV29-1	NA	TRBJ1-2	TGCAGCGTTGCCCGAGACACGAGTGGCTACACCTTC	CSVARDTSGYTF
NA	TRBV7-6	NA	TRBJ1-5	TGTGCCAGCAGCTTGTCTGCAGGGGACCAGCCCCAGCATTTT	CASSLSAGDQPQHF
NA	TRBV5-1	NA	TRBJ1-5	TGCGCCAGCAGCTTGGCCGGGGGTGGCCAGCCCCAGCATTTT	CASSLAGGGQPQHF
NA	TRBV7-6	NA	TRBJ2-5	TGTGCCAGCGGCCTAGCATGGACCCAGTACTTC	CASGLAWTQYF
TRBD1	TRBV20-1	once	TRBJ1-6	TGCAGTGGGGACAGGGCTTCACCCCTCCACTTT	CSGDRASPLHF
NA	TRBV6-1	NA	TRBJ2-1	TGTGCCAGCAAAGGGGGAATTTTAAATGAGCAGTTCTTC	CASKGGILNEQFF
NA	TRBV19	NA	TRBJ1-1	TGTGCCAGTAGCTGGGCTTTTGGCACTGAAGCTTTCTTT	CASSWAFGTEAFF
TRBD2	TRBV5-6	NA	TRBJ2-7	TGTGCCAGCAGCCCGGGGACTAGCGTCGACGAGCAGTACTTC	CASSPGTSVDEQYF
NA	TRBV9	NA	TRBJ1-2	TGTGCCAGCAGCCCCCGTCGACCCAGCTATGGCTACACCTTC	CASSPRRPSYGYTF
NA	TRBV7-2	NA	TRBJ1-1	TGTGCCAGCAGTTCAAGGATCAACACTGAAGCTTTCTTT	CASSSRINTEAFF
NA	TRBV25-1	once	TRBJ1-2	TGTGCCAGCAGTTTTACTAACTATGGCTACACCTTC	CASSFTNYGYTF
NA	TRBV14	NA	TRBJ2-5	TGTGCCAGCAGCCATGGCGGGGGCGAGAGGTGGCTGGAGACCCAGTACTTC	CASSHGGGERWLETQYF
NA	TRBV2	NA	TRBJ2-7	TGTGCCAGCAGTGATACGGGCAGAGGCCTCTACGAGCAGTACTTC	CASSDTGRGLYEQYF
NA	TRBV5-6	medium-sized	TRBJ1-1	TGTGCCAGCAGCTTGGTAGGGATGGAAGCTTTCTTT	CASSLVGMEAFF
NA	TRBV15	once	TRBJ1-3	TGTGCCACCAGCGGTTGGGACCCAGGGGCCGCGGGGGGAAACACCATATATTTT	CATSGWDPGAAGGNTIYF
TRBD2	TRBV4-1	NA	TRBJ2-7	TGCGCCAGCAGCCAAGTTTGGGCGGGGGAATCCTACGAGCAGTACTTC	CASSQVWAGESYEQYF
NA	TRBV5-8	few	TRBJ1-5	TGTGCCAGCACCCCGACGGGGCGAATGGAGCCCCAGCATTTT	CASTPTGRMEPQHF
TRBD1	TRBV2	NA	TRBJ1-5	TGTGCCACCGGGGGGGGACAGGGGGTTTACGAGCCCCAGCATTTT	CATGGGQGVYEPQHF